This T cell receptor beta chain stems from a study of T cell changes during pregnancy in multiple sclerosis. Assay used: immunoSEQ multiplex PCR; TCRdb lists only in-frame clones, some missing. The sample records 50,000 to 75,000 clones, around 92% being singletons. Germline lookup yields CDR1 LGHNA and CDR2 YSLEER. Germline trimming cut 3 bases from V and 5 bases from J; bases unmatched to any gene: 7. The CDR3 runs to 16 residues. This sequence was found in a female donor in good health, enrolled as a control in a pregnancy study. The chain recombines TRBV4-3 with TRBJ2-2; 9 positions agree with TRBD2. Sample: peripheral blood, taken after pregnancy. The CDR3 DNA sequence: TGCGCCAGCAGCCAGGATAGCGGGGGAGGTACCGGGGAGCTGTTTTTT. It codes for CASSQDSGGGTGELFF.